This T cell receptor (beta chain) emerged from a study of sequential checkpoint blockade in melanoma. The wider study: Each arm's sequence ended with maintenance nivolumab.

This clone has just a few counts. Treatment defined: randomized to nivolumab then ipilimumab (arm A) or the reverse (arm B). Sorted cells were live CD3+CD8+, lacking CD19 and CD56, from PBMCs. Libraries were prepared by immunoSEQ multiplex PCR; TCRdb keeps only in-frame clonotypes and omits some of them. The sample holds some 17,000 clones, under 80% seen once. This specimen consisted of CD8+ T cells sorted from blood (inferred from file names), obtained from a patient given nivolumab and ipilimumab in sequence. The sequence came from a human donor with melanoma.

CDR3 DNA: TGTGCCAGCAGCTTGGAAGGCGGGGGCTACGAGCAGTACTTC. Protein sequence: CASSLEGGGYEQYF. The chain couples TRBV5-4 to TRBJ2-7; TRBD2 agrees at 7 bases. Germline V gene sequence: CDR1 SGHNT, CDR2 YYREEE (reference sequence). Trimming at V came to 0 bases and at J to 3 bases, leaving 3 bases not matched to a gene. This CDR3 contains 14 residues.